This record covers a single T cell receptor beta chain. It has no known antigen specificity. No much larger clone is present one base from it, and per-base qualities are unavailable. Patients with a history of autoimmune disease or receiving systemic immunosuppression were excluded from the trial. Peripheral blood for TCR sequencing was collected from all dose cohorts at baseline, on cycle 4 day 1, and on cycle 7 day 1. The samples were drawn from a first-in-human, open-label, multicenter phase I dose-escalation trial of ivuxolimab. Adults with locally advanced or metastatic melanoma, renal cell carcinoma, hepatocellular carcinoma or head and neck squamous cell carcinoma were enrolled in the trial. CD4+ and CD8+ T cells were sorted separately from peripheral blood before TCR sequencing. Genomic DNA was isolated from the sorted cells so that the TCRbeta CDR3 region could be sequenced. TCRbeta CDR3 regions were sequenced using the immunoSEQ Assay. The immuneACCESS repertoire file appears here via TCRdb, limited to in-frame rearrangements. These files lack a portion of the clones; in checked studies, under half of the deficit traces to unresolved V genes, and the cause of the others is not known. This sample comprises approximately 86,000 clones, more than 70% of them detected only once. Around 6.3% of the sample comes from the top ten.

This entry comes from a study of OX40 agonist ivuxolimab in advanced cancers. Regarding the complete study: The costimulatory receptor OX40 (CD134) was targeted by ivuxolimab, a fully human IgG2 agonistic monoclonal antibody. Intravenous ivuxolimab was administered to patients every 2 weeks at six dose levels: 0.01, 0.1, 0.3, 1.5, 3 and 10 mg/kg. Of the approximately 54 patients in dose escalation, around 20 had hepatocellular carcinoma, some 15 had melanoma, 9 had renal cell carcinoma and 9 had head and neck cancer. A male proportion of around 80% and a mean age of approximately 61 years, ranging from roughly 20 to 80, were recorded for the dose-escalation cohort. Patients were allowed to have had prior anti-PD-1, anti-PD-L1 or anti-CTLA-4 therapy, and around 41% of the dose-escalation patients had previously received checkpoint inhibitors. Partial responses occurred in three dose-escalation patients, of whom one had hepatocellular carcinoma and two had cutaneous melanoma. The purpose of peripheral TCRbeta sequencing was to test whether ivuxolimab changed TCR sequence diversity and led to clonal T-cell expansion. The monotherapy dose-escalation portion (N ≈ 52 patients) of the phase I ivuxolimab trial is reported in the paper.

The full study reports these points: After ivuxolimab, expanded clones were on average more numerous among CD8+ T cells than among CD4+ T cells. Antigen specificity was not determined for the clonally expanded peripheral T cells. Low levels of normalized T-cell clonal expansion were also seen in some patients who did not respond. Partial responders in the 0.1-3.0 mg/kg groups had among the lowest normalized peripheral clonal expansion, especially among CD8+ T cells. At doses of 0.1 to 3.0 mg/kg, clonal expansion of both CD4+ and CD8+ T cells in blood was seen between baseline and week 6.

The clonotype comes from an adult with an advanced solid tumor such as melanoma, head and neck, liver or kidney cancer. The sample consisted of CD4+ or CD8+ T cells sorted from blood, taken in a trial of the OX40 agonist ivuxolimab.

The sequenced DNA: TGTGCCTGGAGTGTACGGCAGGAGACCCAGTACTTC. It translates to CAWSVRQETQYF. The chain is assembled from TRBV30 and TRBJ2-5, with the D gene uncertain. The CDR3 holds 12 amino acids from the cysteine to the phenylalanine. The CDR3 DNA has 36 bases and is translated from base 1. Taken from the germline V gene (reference sequence), the CDR1 and CDR2 loops are GTSNPN and SVGIG. V lost 0 bases and J lost 5 bases; the stretch between them is 7 bases long.